One sample yielded the 19 T cell receptor beta chains listed below, sequenced in a study of T-cell reconstitution after alpha-beta-depleted transplantation in children. Researchers prepared the TCRbeta library using unique molecular identifiers, the study reports. A single record per CDR3 protein comes from TCRdb applying MiXCR to the PCR reads. The sample carries more than 450,000 distinct CDR3 sequences, about 18% recorded once. Sequencing was performed on PBMCs from the stem cell graft donor, taken from the stem cell graft. The receptors shown here come from a human donor who donated a stem cell graft to a child with acute lymphoblastic leukemia.

This chain joins TRBV20-1 and TRBJ2-1; D gene ambiguous. The CDR3 consists of 10 residues. Deletions cut 3 bases from V and 6 bases from J, with 3 bases between. CDR1 is DFQATT and CDR2 is SNEGSKA in the germline V gene (reference sequence). Here the CDR3 reads CSASLNEQFF. The CDR3 nucleotides read TGCAGTGCTAGCCTCAATGAGCAGTTCTTC.

This clonotype was seen only a few times. A read error may explain this, as a much larger clone is one base away. The chain is built from TRBV6-1 and TRBJ1-1; TRBD1 agrees at 9 bases. Germline V CDR1 and CDR2: MNHNS, SASEGT. With 6 bases clipped from V and 4 bases from J, the junction kept 6 bases outside the gene matches. CDR3 length: 14 amino acids. In DNA form, the CDR3 reads TGTGCCAGCAGCCCCGGGACAGGGACCACTGAAGCTTTCTTT. This sequence encodes CASSPGTGTTEAFF.

The sample holds many counts of this clonotype. J is TRBJ2-3 and V is TRBV29-1; 9 bases map to TRBD1. V trimming: 5 bases; J trimming: 2 bases; junction bases outside the gene matches: 8. The germline V gene encodes CDR1 SQVTM and CDR2 ANQGSEA. This CDR3 spans 15 amino acids. DNA for the CDR3: TGCAGCGTTAATGGACAGGGGCGAAACACAGATACGCAGTATTTT. It translates to CSVNGQGRNTDTQYF.

The chain uses TRBV12-3 or TRBV12-4 and TRBJ2-2; no clear D. The CDR3 contains 15 residues. Trimming removed 7 bases from V and 1 base from J, with 13 bases in between. The CDR3 nucleotides are TGTGCCAGCACCGTTAAGCAGGTGAACACCGGGGAGCTGTTTTTT. Its protein is CASTVKQVNTGELFF.

This clonotype was observed a handful of times. The chain has TRBV12-3 or TRBV12-4 and TRBJ1-1; D unresolved. The V end lost 3 bases, the J end lost 1 base, and 12 bases lay between the germline ends. The CDR3 contains 15 residues. CDR3 DNA sequence: TGTGCCAGCAGTTTTTGGGGTGCTGCGAACACTGAAGCTTTCTTT. Its protein is CASSFWGAANTEAFF.

This clonotype occurred a few times. Written as DNA, the CDR3 is TGTGCCAGCAGTGAATGGAGAAACTACGAGCAGTACTTC. It encodes CASSEWRNYEQYF. V gene TRBV25-1 combines with J gene TRBJ2-7; D is unresolved. Germline CDR1 MGHDK, CDR2 SYGVNS. The CDR3 has 13 amino acids. V shed 1 base and J shed 3 bases, with 7 bases lying between them.

This clonotype came up a few times. The chain has TRBV4-1 and TRBJ1-1; D is unresolved. Germline CDR1 and CDR2: MGHRA and YSYEKL. This CDR3 spans 21 amino acids. V dropped 3 bases and J dropped 1 base, with 30 bases sitting between them. In nucleotides, the CDR3 is TGCGCCAGCAGCCATCCAGTGGGGTCGCCTCCCACCTTGCGTAAGAACACTGAAGCTTTCTTT. It yields the protein CASSHPVGSPPTLRKNTEAFF.

Concerning this clonotype itself: Compared with germline, one end of the junction differs, possibly owing to a read error. This chain connects TRBV5-1 to TRBJ2-7, with TRBD1 matching 9 bases. The CDR3 length is 15 residues. Germline V gene sequence: CDR1 SGHRS, CDR2 YFSETQ. The CDR3 region is CASRLDRGPVYEQYF. CDR3 DNA: TGCGCCAGCAGATTGGACAGGGGCCCAGTCTACGAGCAGTACTTC.

The V gene is TRBV6-4, the J gene TRBJ2-2; D uncertain. CDR3 length: 13 residues. Germline CDR1 reads MRHNA; CDR2 reads SNTAGT. Trimming took off 0 bases at V and 5 bases at J, with 4 bases between the two ends. CDR3 coding DNA: TGTGCCAGCAGTGACTCAGCGACCGGGGAGCTGTTTTTT. This translates into CASSDSATGELFF.

The V and J genes are TRBV18 and TRBJ2-1; the D gene is possibly TRBD2 (6 bases). CDR3 length equals 17 residues. Germline V gives CDR1 KGHSH, CDR2 LQKENI. Deletions cut 6 bases from V and 9 bases from J, with 27 bases between. DNA for the CDR3: TGTGCCAGCTCTCCTCACAACTTTCTCCGTGGGGGAGGTGAGCAGTTCTTC. It is translated as CASSPHNFLRGGGEQFF.

In its sample, this clonotype was seen a few times. This chain links TRBV15 with TRBJ2-7; 7 nucleotides agree with TRBD1. The CDR3 is made up of 14 amino acids. CDR1 is LNHNV and CDR2 is YYDKDF in the germline V gene (reference sequence). V shed 4 bases, J shed 2 bases, and the junction held 5 bases outside the gene matches. CDR3 residues: CATSTSGTAYEQYF. DNA of the CDR3: TGTGCCACCAGCACCTCCGGGACAGCCTACGAGCAGTACTTC.

This clonotype appeared a few times. This chain links TRBV5-1 with TRBJ1-1, with a possible D match to TRBD1 (5 bases). V was pared by 0 bases and J by 3 bases, with 18 bases between. This CDR3 has 17 residues. Germline lookup yields CDR1 SGHRS and CDR2 YFSETQ. The CDR3 sequence: CASSLAAGAGSYTEAFF. CDR3 DNA: TGCGCCAGCAGCTTGGCCGCCGGGGCAGGGAGCTACACTGAAGCTTTCTTT.

This clonotype occurred many times. The rearrangement joins TRBV12-3 or TRBV12-4 to TRBJ2-3, with TRBD1 as a possible D gene (6 bases). CDR3 length: 14 residues. The ends were cut back, 2 bases at V and 4 bases at J, with 10 bases in the middle. Here the CDR3 reads CASSLNGGPDTQYF. Written as DNA, the CDR3 is TGTGCCAGCAGTTTAAATGGGGGCCCAGATACGCAGTATTTT.

CDR3 region: CASSPSGISNYGYTF. The CDR3 bases are TGTGCCAGCAGCCCGTCGGGGATTTCTAACTATGGCTACACCTTC. The rearrangement links TRBV5-6 to TRBJ1-2; D remains ambiguous. V was pared by 4 bases and J by 0 bases, with 13 bases between. This CDR3 region has 15 residues. Germline V lookup: CDR1 SGHDT, CDR2 YYEEEE. The whole variable domain, remainder taken from reference TRBV5-6 and TRBJ1-2, is DAGVTQSPTHLIKTRGQQVTLRCSPKSGHDTVSWYQQALGQGPQFIFQYYEEEERQRGNFPDRFSGHQFPNYSSELNVNALLLGDSALYLCASSPSGISNYGYTFGSGTRLTVV.

This clonotype was observed many times. The chain joins TRBV20-1 to TRBJ2-4; D may be TRBD1 or TRBD2 (5 bases each). Looked up from germline, CDR1 is DFQATT and CDR2 is SNEGSKA (reference sequence). This CDR3 spans 11 amino acids. The germline V and J ends were trimmed by 7 bases and 12 bases, with 16 bases remaining between them. In DNA, the CDR3 is TGCAGTGTATCGAGACGGGGCCCTCAGTACTTC. Amino acids: CSVSRRGPQYF.

This clonotype was seen a handful of times. The chain links TRBV12-3 or TRBV12-4 to TRBJ1-1, with D possibly TRBD1 on 5 matching bases. The CDR3 length is 15 residues. Between the trimmed V and J ends, which lost 6 bases and 1 base, there was a span of 15 bases. The CDR3 is CASRPSGTANTEAFF. CDR3 in DNA: TGTGCCAGCAGACCTTCCGGGACCGCGAACACTGAAGCTTTCTTT.

This clonotype was counted a few times. The chain links TRBV27 to TRBJ1-2; 10 positions agree with TRBD1. Trimming at V came to 2 bases and at J to 6 bases, leaving 6 bases not matched to a gene. This CDR3 has 15 residues. Per the germline V gene, CDR1 is MNHEY and CDR2 is SMNVEV (reference sequence). The CDR3 loop is CASSLTYGTGDGYTF. The CDR3 bases are TGTGCCAGCAGTTTAACCTACGGGACAGGGGATGGCTACACCTTC.

The V and J genes are TRBV27 and TRBJ1-5, with 8 bases aligning to TRBD1. The CDR3 is 15 residues long. In germline, CDR1 is MNHEY, CDR2 SMNVEV (reference sequence). J was trimmed by 7 bases and V by 8 bases; bases with no gene match: 13. CDR3 sequence reads: CASSFNRGWNQPQHF. The CDR3, as DNA: TGTGCCAGCTCCTTCAACAGGGGGTGGAACCAGCCCCAGCATTTT.

This clonotype has more than one count but fewer than ten. This rearrangement joins TRBV5-1 to TRBJ2-1; D assignment may be TRBD1 or TRBD2 (5 bases each). The CDR3 extends over 16 amino acids. Per germline, CDR1 SGHRS and CDR2 YFSETQ. The V end was cut by 3 bases, the J end by 4 bases, with 17 bases between. CDR3 sequence: CASSSYRDLQYNEQFF. In nucleotides, the CDR3 is TGCGCCAGCAGCTCTTACCGGGACCTCCAGTACAATGAGCAGTTCTTC.